The present T cell receptor beta chain was sequenced within a study of identical twins. The CDR3 loop spans 14 amino acids. The trim removed 7 bases at V and 4 bases at J, leaving 7 bases unmatched. CDR1 is MNHNS and CDR2 is SASEGT in the germline V gene. Study-level findings and limits: Conclusions relied on cross-sectional statistical analysis, not following the same donors. In zero-insertion analyses, partial confounding could arise from invariant MAIT and iNKT cells.

Worth noting for this clonotype: As yet, its antigen is unknown.

A universal primer site was created by template switching, with the cDNA bearing unique molecular identifiers. TCRdb independently ran MiXCR on the 5' RACE reads; one entry per CDR3 protein. Of roughly 290,000 distinct CDR3 sequences listed, 6.5% to 9.5% are singletons. This sample also belongs to another study, concerning yellow fever vaccine responses in identical twins.

This TCR came from a woman in her late teens or twenties in good health. Sample: memory (CD45RO+) T cells sorted from blood. This chain links TRBV6-1 with TRBJ2-7, with 10 bases lining up with TRBD2. CDR3 amino acids: CASMSGRAGYEQYF. The CDR3 DNA is TGTGCCAGCATGAGCGGGAGGGCCGGATACGAGCAGTACTTC.